This entry lists 10 T cell receptor beta chains sequenced from one sample in a study of T-cell reconstitution after alpha-beta-depleted transplantation in children. Preparing the TCRbeta library involved the use of unique molecular identifiers. MiXCR was run by TCRdb on the PCR reads, yielding one entry per CDR3 protein. The table has a few hundred thousand distinct CDR3 sequences, roughly 27% seen once. Material: PBMCs, obtained before TCRalphabeta/CD19-depleted stem cell transplant. These receptors all stem from a boy less than two years old with Wiskott-Aldrich syndrome, due to receive a stem cell transplant.

This clonotype turned up a few times. This sequence joins TRBV5-1 and TRBJ1-6, with a weak D call TRBD1 (6 bases). The CDR3 has 16 residues. Germline V gene lookup returns CDR1 SGHRS and CDR2 YFSETQ. Trimming removed 4 bases at V and 10 bases at J, with 21 bases between. The CDR3 DNA reads TGCGCCAGCAGCACACAGGGAACGTTAGAGCGATCACCCCTCCACTTT. Its protein product is CASSTQGTLERSPLHF. The complete variable domain, with remaining parts taken from reference TRBV5-1 and TRBJ1-6, reads KAGVTQTPRYLIKTRGQQVTLSCSPISGHRSVSWYQQTPGQGLQFLFEYFSETQRNKGNFPGRFSGRQFSNSRSEMNVSTLELGDSALYLCASSTQGTLERSPLHFGNGTRLTVT.

This chain connects TRBV12-3 or TRBV12-4 to TRBJ2-5; 9 bases match TRBD1. The ends lost 2 bases at V and 4 bases at J; junction bases unmatched: 8. This CDR3 contains 16 residues. For the CDR3, the DNA is TGTGCCAGCAGTTTATTACAGGGGGCGCTCGGAGAGACCCAGTACTTC. Amino acid sequence: CASSLLQGALGETQYF.

This clonotype was recorded a few times. V usage is TRBV5-1 and J usage is TRBJ2-4, with D possibly matching TRBD2 (6 bases). This CDR3 contains 15 residues. V lost 2 bases and J lost 1, with 10 bases in between. Germline CDR1 is SGHRS and CDR2 is YFSETQ. The DNA for the CDR3 is TGCGCCAGCAGCTTTGGGGGGAGTGCCAAAAACATTCAGTACTTC. It codes for CASSFGGSAKNIQYF.

This clonotype turned up a few times. The chain uses TRBV3-1 and TRBJ1-4; no reliable D call. V was shortened by 0 bases and J by 5 bases, with 16 bases between the two germline ends. The CDR3 length is 17 residues. Germline V lookup: CDR1 LGHDT, CDR2 YNNKEL (reference sequence). DNA for the CDR3: TGTGCCAGCAGCCAAGATCTTGTCGGCGGCGGAAATGAAAAACTGTTTTTT. Translated, it gives CASSQDLVGGGNEKLFF.

The J gene is TRBJ1-1, the V gene TRBV10-3; D might be TRBD1 (5 bases). CDR1 and CDR2 from the germline V gene are ENHRY and SYGVKD. V lost 4 bases, J lost 1 base, and 7 bases lay in between. The CDR3 sequence is 13 residues long. CDR3: CAISGDGNTEAFF. DNA for the CDR3: TGTGCCATCAGTGGGGACGGGAACACTGAAGCTTTCTTT.

This clonotype was recorded once. The V gene is TRBV4-1, the J gene TRBJ2-7; possible D gene TRBD2, 5 bases. There are 15 residues in the CDR3. CDR1 and CDR2 from the germline V gene are MGHRA and YSYEKL. Trimming cost V 0 bases and J 2 bases, with 11 bases left between them. This CDR3 is CASSQDRLATYEQYF. The CDR3 DNA sequence: TGCGCCAGCAGCCAAGACAGGCTAGCCACCTACGAGCAGTACTTC.

In this sample, this clonotype turned up many times. This rearrangement joins TRBV20-1 to TRBJ2-2; 12 bases fit TRBD2. J lost 2 bases, V lost 6 bases, and 4 bases had no gene match. Per germline, CDR1 DFQATT and CDR2 SNEGSKA (reference sequence). CDR3 length: 15 amino acids. CDR3 in amino acids: CSATTSGGNTGELFF. The CDR3 DNA follows: TGCAGTGCCACGACTAGCGGGGGTAACACCGGGGAGCTGTTTTTT.

This chain connects TRBV20-1 to TRBJ2-1; D is unresolved. This CDR3 is 14 amino acids long. V lost 0 bases and J 6 bases, leaving 12 bases between the germline ends. Germline V gene lookup returns CDR1 DFQATT and CDR2 SNEGSKA (reference sequence). CDR3 in DNA: TGCAGTGCTAGAGACCTCTTTAGAGGCAATGAGCAGTTCTTC. It is translated as CSARDLFRGNEQFF.

The rearrangement links TRBV29-1 to TRBJ2-1, with unresolved D. Germline V gene data show CDR1 as SQVTM and CDR2 as ANQGSEA. This CDR3 is 11 amino acids long. Trimming left V 6 bases short and J 10 bases short, with 13 bases between. CDR3 in DNA: TGCAGCGTCACAACATCTGGGGAGCAGTTCTTC. This encodes CSVTTSGEQFF.

This clonotype was detected a few times. This chain joins TRBV20-1 and TRBJ1-1; TRBD1 is a possible D gene (5 bases). Per the germline V gene, CDR1 is DFQATT and CDR2 is SNEGSKA (reference sequence). Deletions cut 4 bases from V and 7 bases from J, with 13 bases between. The CDR3 length is 12 residues. CDR3 nucleotide sequence: TGCAGTGCTACAGGGAAGGGGTATGAAGCTTTCTTT. Encoded protein: CSATGKGYEAFF.